These T cell receptor beta chains were read from a single sample in a study of response to subunit inactivated influenza vaccine. TCRdb used MiXCR to reprocess the RT-PCR reads, holding one entry per CDR3 protein. The table records about 620,000 distinct CDR3 sequences, about 11% of them present only once. This sample was also put to use in a study of T cells expressing NK-cell markers.

Sample: PBMCs from blood, taken on the day of vaccination. These receptor sequences come from a man aged 50 to 60 who received an inactivated influenza vaccine. CDR3s leave out the opening cysteine and the closing phenylalanine or tryptophan. Fields, in order: V gene, J gene, CDR3 length, CDR3 protein.

>TRBV7-8|TRBJ1-3|13
ASTWAVNSGNTIY
>TRBV11-2|TRBJ1-2|11
ASSLGADGGYT
>TRBV5-1|TRBJ2-3|14
ASSLPARLTGTKWY
>TRBV7-2|TRBJ1-2|10
ASSLSWGGYT
>TRBV15|TRBJ2-6|19
ATSLIGTWSGGPSGANVLT
>TRBV5-6|TRBJ1-1|15
ASSLLGTGAKNTEAF
>TRBV5-6|TRBJ2-5|13
ASSPFAGPQETQY
>TRBV11-2|TRBJ2-1|15
ASSYTVTVSLYIEQF
>TRBV7-2|TRBJ2-2|13
ASSKFGRNTGELF
>TRBV7-2|TRBJ2-5|13
ASTISGLFQETQY
>TRBV5-1|TRBJ2-7|12
ASSPPGQVLEQY
>TRBV9|TRBJ2-2|11
ASGDLGAGELF
>TRBV19|TRBJ2-1|12
ASSMEAEYNEQF
>TRBV6-1|TRBJ2-1|13
ASSTRTSGSHEQF
>TRBV12-3/TRBV12-4|TRBJ2-3|13
ASSLYRGDTDTQY
>TRBV10-3|TRBJ2-1|12
AISLAGVSDEQF
>TRBV6-2/TRBV6-3|TRBJ2-1|13
ASSPGQATYNEQF
>TRBV28|TRBJ2-4|14
ASRPTGGIAKNIQY
>TRBV7-7|TRBJ2-3|15
ASSLGQGPFGTDTQY
>TRBV7-3|TRBJ2-4|11
ASSEGTGNIQY
>TRBV27|TRBJ1-5|16
ASKPGGRGIYGNQPQH
>TRBV12-3/TRBV12-4|TRBJ1-1|15
ASSLWSWDRPYLEAF
>TRBV20-1|TRBJ2-7|11
SAGTSGSYEQY
>TRBV19|TRBJ2-7|12
ASSIRGLQREQY
>TRBV7-3|TRBJ2-1|14
ASSLLAGGPYNEQF
>TRBV29-1|TRBJ2-7|12
SVATGGSSYEQY
>TRBV18|TRBJ2-7|12
ASSPSREGNEQY
>TRBV5-1|TRBJ2-5|12
ASSFGGDQETQY
>TRBV5-1|TRBJ1-4|14
ASSVAGGRANEKLF
>TRBV6-4|TRBJ2-1|13
ASSEASGGTYEQF
>TRBV20-1|TRBJ1-6|13
SARDGQGRGSPLH
>TRBV20-1|TRBJ2-2|14
SASPYVEGWTGELF
>TRBV28|TRBJ1-6|12
ASTTGQGRAPLH
>TRBV6-2/TRBV6-3|TRBJ2-7|9
ASSPLYEQY
>TRBV6-2/TRBV6-3|TRBJ1-1|9
ASSRQGKAF
>TRBV20-1|TRBJ2-7|11
SASRDGTYEQY
>TRBV7-9|TRBJ2-5|13
ASSPIWTGQETQY
>TRBV20-1|TRBJ2-5|12
SARGDPGGETQY
>TRBV6-2/TRBV6-3|TRBJ2-5|12
ASRAGQGGETQY
>TRBV15|TRBJ2-1|14
ATSRDFVSSYNEQF
>TRBV11-2|TRBJ2-1|17
ASIRPGLAGYSSYNEQF
>TRBV2|TRBJ2-7|13
ASSESSGKIYEQY
>TRBV29-1|TRBJ2-5|11
SVDGRGQETQY
>TRBV6-2/TRBV6-3|TRBJ2-3|11
ASSYIAPDTQY
>TRBV21-1|TRBJ2-2|14
ASSKAEDTNTGELF